The next 10 T cell receptor beta chains were all read from a single sample in a study of human T cells and chemical hapten exposure. Noted time point: healthy volunteer bleed at 2 weeks. Sequencing started from total RNA isolated from unfractionated whole blood. TCRdb reanalysed the RACE reads using MiXCR and keeps one entry per CDR3 protein. The sample contains 30,000 to 35,000 distinct CDR3 sequences, 6.5% to 8.5% of which appear only once. The specimen sequenced was whole blood. Every receptor here comes from a human donor in good health. Some clones in this sample may be carry-over from other donors' samples.

This clonotype was counted ten times or more. Mismatch with germline at one junction end may stem from a read error. The chain has TRBV28 and TRBJ1-1; D is unclear. Germline values: CDR1 MDHEN, CDR2 SYDVKM. The CDR3 loop spans 12 amino acids. Written as DNA, the CDR3 is TGTGCCAGCAGTTTAGCCACGGATTTTCTTTCTTTT. It specifies CASSLATDFLSF. Full variable domain (rest looked up from reference TRBV28 and TRBJ1-1): DVKVTQSSRYLVKRTGEKVFLECVQDMDHENMFWYRQDPGLGLRLIYFSYDVKMKEKGDIPEGYSVSREKKERFSLILESASTNQTSMYLCASSLATDFLSFGQGTRLTVV.

This clonotype was seen many times. The chain is built from TRBV3-1 and TRBJ1-1; no firm D call. Germline CDR1 and CDR2: LGHDT and YNNKEL (reference sequence). Trimming cost V 3 bases and J 1 base, with 3 bases left between them. This CDR3 is 12 amino acids long. CDR3 amino acids: CASSHENTEAFF. CDR3 in DNA: TGTGCCAGCAGCCACGAGAACACTGAAGCTTTCTTT.

This clonotype has only a few counts. The rearrangement joins TRBV11-2 to TRBJ1-2; D gene unclear. This CDR3 spans 14 amino acids. V lost 4 bases and J lost 0, with 9 bases in between. Germline V lookup: CDR1 SGHAT, CDR2 FQNNGV. In nucleotides, the CDR3 is TGTGCCAGCAGCTCGAAAGGGACTAACTATGGCTACACCTTC. Amino acid sequence: CASSSKGTNYGYTF. Drawing the rest from reference TRBV11-2 and TRBJ1-2, the complete variable domain is EAGVAQSPRYKIIEKRQSVAFWCNPISGHATLYWYQQILGQGPKLLIQFQNNGVVDDSQLPKDRFSAERLKGVDSTLKIQPAKLEDSAVYLCASSSKGTNYGYTFGSGTRLTVV.

Regarding this clonotype: A read error may be the cause here, since a much bigger clone is one base away. The chain combines TRBV7-8 with TRBJ1-3, with unresolved D. This CDR3 is 12 amino acids long. V was clipped by 3 bases and J by 7 bases, with 7 bases between them. Germline CDR1 is SGHVS and CDR2 is FQNEAQ. Here the CDR3 reads CASSLSGNTIYF. In DNA form, the CDR3 reads TGTGCCAGCAGCTTGAGTGGGAACACCATATATTTT. Full variable domain (rest looked up from reference TRBV7-8 and TRBJ1-3): GAGVSQSPRYKVAKRGQDVALRCDPISGHVSLFWYQQALGQGPEFLTYFQNEAQLDKSGLPSDRFFAERPEGSVSTLKIQRTQQEDSAVYLCASSLSGNTIYFGEGSWLTVV.

The chain joins TRBV10-1 to TRBJ2-3; tentatively, D is TRBD1 (6 bases). This CDR3 region has 13 residues. CDR1 is WNHNN, CDR2 SYGVQD, per germline (reference sequence). V lost 5 bases to trimming and J lost 2 bases, with 8 bases between them. CDR3 bases: TGCGCCAGCAGTCGGACAGCCACAGATACGCAGTATTTT. It yields the protein CASSRTATDTQYF.

This clonotype was counted many times. J is TRBJ2-3 and V is TRBV7-2; 11 bases align to TRBD2. Losses at the gene ends were 5 bases for V and 1 base for J; bases not matched to a gene: 5. The CDR3 length is 16 residues. Per germline, CDR1 SGHTA and CDR2 FQGNSA. The CDR3 reads CASSPPGLAGTDTQYF. CDR3 coding DNA: TGTGCCAGCAGCCCTCCGGGACTAGCGGGCACAGATACGCAGTATTTT.

In its sample, this clonotype was seen a few times. The chain is built from TRBV7-9 and TRBJ2-1; D possibly corresponds to TRBD2 (8 bases). There are 16 residues in the CDR3. The V gene's germline CDR1 is SEHNR and CDR2 FQNEAQ (reference sequence). V lost 4 bases and J lost 9, with 22 bases in between. The CDR3 sequence is CASSSREGATGGEQFF. The CDR3 bases are TGTGCCAGCAGCTCCCGGGAGGGGGCCACTGGGGGTGAGCAGTTCTTC.

This clonotype was picked up a small number of times. The chain links TRBV6-1 to TRBJ1-5; no firm D call. The germline gives CDR1 MNHNS, CDR2 SASEGT. The CDR3 runs to 14 residues. V was pared by 2 bases and J by 6 bases, with 11 bases between. The chain's CDR3 is CASSELDGGQPQHF. The CDR3, as DNA: TGTGCCAGCAGTGAATTGGACGGCGGTCAGCCCCAGCATTTT.

This clonotype was counted at least ten times. V usage is TRBV29-1 and J usage is TRBJ1-1, with D unclear. Germline V CDR1 and CDR2: SQVTM, ANQGSEA. This CDR3 region has 13 residues. The ends were cut back, 3 bases at V and 0 bases at J, with 8 bases in the middle. The CDR3 protein is CSVDAYMNTEAFF. The DNA for the CDR3 is TGCAGCGTTGACGCATACATGAACACTGAAGCTTTCTTT.

The chain employs TRBV28 and TRBJ2-7; tentatively, D is TRBD2 (6 bases). V lost 6 bases and J lost 11, with 17 bases in between. The CDR3 runs to 12 residues. Germline V gene lookup returns CDR1 MDHEN and CDR2 SYDVKM. Here the CDR3 reads CASRSYCGEEYF. The CDR3 nucleotides read TGTGCCAGCAGGTCCTACTGCGGGGAAGAGTACTTC.